This T cell receptor beta chain was profiled in a study of blood T cell repertoires in COVID-19. Measured with immunoSEQ multiplex PCR; TCRdb has only the in-frame clones, and not every one. The profile covers 160,000 or so clones, with around 90% appearing a single time and approximately 2.8% taken by the ten largest. Trimming took 6 bases from V and 6 from J; bases not matched to a gene: 5. This CDR3 comprises 13 residues. Germline V gene lookup returns CDR1 MNHNY and CDR2 SVGAGI (reference sequence). Sequences were obtained from peripheral blood. This receptor was identified in a man aged 55 to 70 with acute or convalescent COVID-19. The chain has TRBV6-6 and TRBJ1-2, with 9 positions matching TRBD1. In DNA form, the CDR3 reads TGTGCCAGCAGGACGGGACAGGGTCATGGCTACACCTTC. Residues: CASRTGQGHGYTF.